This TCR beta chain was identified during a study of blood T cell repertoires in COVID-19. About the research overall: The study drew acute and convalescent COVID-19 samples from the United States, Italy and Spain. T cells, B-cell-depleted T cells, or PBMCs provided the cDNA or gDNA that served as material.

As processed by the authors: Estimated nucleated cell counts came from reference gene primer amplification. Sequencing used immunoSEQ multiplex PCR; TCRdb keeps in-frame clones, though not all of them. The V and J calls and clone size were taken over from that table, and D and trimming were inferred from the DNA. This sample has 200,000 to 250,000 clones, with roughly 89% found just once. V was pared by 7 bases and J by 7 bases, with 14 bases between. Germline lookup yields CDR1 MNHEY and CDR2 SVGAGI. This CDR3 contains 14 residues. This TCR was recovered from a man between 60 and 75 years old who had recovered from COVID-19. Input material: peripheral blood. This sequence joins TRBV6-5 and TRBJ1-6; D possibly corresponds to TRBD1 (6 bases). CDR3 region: CASTPLRGNSPLHF. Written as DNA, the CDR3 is TGTGCCAGCACCCCATTGAGGGGGAATTCACCCCTCCACTTT.